Included here is one TCR beta chain sequence, with context. The antigen is undetermined. This sample was included in a study of T cells in narcolepsy. Germline loops: CDR1 KGHSH, CDR2 LQKENI. This CDR3 has 16 residues. Trimming took off 0 bases at V and 0 bases at J, with 12 bases between the two ends. The method was immunoSEQ multiplex PCR; TCRdb's version includes in-frame clones alone and lacks a portion of them. The sample yields about 32,000 clones, about nine tenths seen once. Broader study findings: Autoreactive clonotypes reportedly recurred in blood of same and different patients, not controls.

This chain connects TRBV18 to TRBJ2-7, with a possible D match to TRBD1 (5 bases). The sequenced sample consisted of CD45RA- memory CD4+ T cells from PBMCs. The TCR sequence derives from a human donor with narcolepsy. The DNA of the CDR3 is TGTGCCAGCTCACCACCGGCAGGGTCGACCTCCTACGAGCAGTACTTC. The encoded protein is CASSPPAGSTSYEQYF.